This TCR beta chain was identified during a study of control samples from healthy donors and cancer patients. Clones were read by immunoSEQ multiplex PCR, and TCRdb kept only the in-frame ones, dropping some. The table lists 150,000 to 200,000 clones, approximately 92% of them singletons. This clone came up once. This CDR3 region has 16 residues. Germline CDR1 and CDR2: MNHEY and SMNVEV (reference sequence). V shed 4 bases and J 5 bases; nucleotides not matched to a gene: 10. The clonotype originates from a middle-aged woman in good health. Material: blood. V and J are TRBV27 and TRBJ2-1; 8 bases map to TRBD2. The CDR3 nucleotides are TGTGCCAGCAGTTCCTTAATTAGCGGGGTAAACAATGAGCAGTTCTTC. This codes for CASSSLISGVNNEQFF.